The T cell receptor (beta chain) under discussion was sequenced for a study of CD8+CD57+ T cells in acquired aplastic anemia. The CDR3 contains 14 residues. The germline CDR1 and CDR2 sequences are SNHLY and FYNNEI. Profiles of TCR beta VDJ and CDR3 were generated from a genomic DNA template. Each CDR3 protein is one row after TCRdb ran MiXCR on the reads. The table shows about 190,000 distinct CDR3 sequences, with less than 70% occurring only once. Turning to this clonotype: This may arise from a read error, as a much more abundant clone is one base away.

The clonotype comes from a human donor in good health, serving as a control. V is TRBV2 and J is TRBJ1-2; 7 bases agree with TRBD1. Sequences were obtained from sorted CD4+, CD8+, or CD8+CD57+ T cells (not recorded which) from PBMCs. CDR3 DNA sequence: TGTGCCAGCAGTTGGGACAGAAGTAACTATGACTACACCTTC. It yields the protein CASSWDRSNYDYTF.